This T cell receptor (beta chain) originates from a study of shared T cell receptors in the human thymus. Germline V gene sequence: CDR1 KGHSH, CDR2 LQKENI. The ends lost 0 bases at V and 3 bases at J; junction bases unmatched: 6. There are 16 residues in the CDR3. TCRdb's copy holds only in-frame clones and misses some; the assay was immunoSEQ multiplex PCR. The data contain some 400,000 clones, roughly 94% of them singletons. This clonotype was sampled from a human donor. The chain combines TRBV18 with TRBJ2-7, with 9 nucleotides matching TRBD1. Sequencing input: thymocytes. Written as DNA, the CDR3 is TGTGCCAGCTCACCACCCTACAGGGGGCGGAACTACGAGCAGTACTTC. Translated: CASSPPYRGRNYEQYF.